Presented here are 14 T cell receptor beta chains from one specimen sequenced in a study of Graves' ophthalmopathy and Graves' hyperthyroidism. For repertoire sequencing, the TCR beta CDR3 regions were amplified from RNA transcripts. In the first round, RT-PCR was carried out with HTBI primers, and a multiplex PCR formed the second round. In TCRdb, the multiplex PCR reads were re-called with MiXCR into one record per CDR3 protein. This sample has some 160,000 distinct CDR3 sequences, with around two fifths found just once. Sequencing was done on a sample of peripheral blood. These receptors came from a man aged 30 to 45 with Graves' ophthalmopathy.

The chain couples TRBV6-2 or TRBV6-3 to TRBJ2-5; either TRBD1 or TRBD2 may fit D (5 bases each). The ends were cut back, 4 bases at V and 1 base at J, with 7 bases in the middle. The CDR3 has 13 residues. Germline V lookup: CDR1 MNHEY, CDR2 SVGEGT. DNA of the CDR3: TGTGCCAGCAGTTGGGACGTCCAAGAGACCCAGTACTTC. Protein sequence: CASSWDVQETQYF.

This chain links TRBV6-1 with TRBJ2-7, with TRBD2 matching 7 bases. Germline-derived CDR1 and CDR2 are MNHNS and SASEGT. The CDR3 is 16 amino acids. J was trimmed by 0 bases and V by 5 bases; bases with no gene match: 10. The CDR3 coding sequence is TGTGCCAGCAGTCGCCCGTTAACTAGCGCCTCCTACGAGCAGTACTTC. It is translated as CASSRPLTSASYEQYF.

The chain employs TRBV15 and TRBJ1-2, with D maybe TRBD1 (6 bases). The ends were cut back, 9 bases at V and 2 bases at J, with 13 bases in the middle. This CDR3 region has 13 residues. The germline CDR1 and CDR2 sequences are LNHNV and YYDKDF (reference sequence). CDR3 nucleotide sequence: TGTGCCACAGATGGGGGCGGAAACTATGGCTACACCTTC. Its translation is CATDGGGNYGYTF.

This clonotype was recorded at least ten times. The chain is built from TRBV27 and TRBJ2-7, with D maybe TRBD1 (5 bases). V gave up 6 bases and J gave up 3 bases, with 12 bases separating them. CDR3 length: 13 amino acids. The germline gives CDR1 MNHEY, CDR2 SMNVEV (reference sequence). CDR3 in amino acids: CASRRDRVYEQYF. The CDR3 region has the DNA TGTGCCAGCAGACGCGACAGAGTCTACGAGCAGTACTTC.

The gene calls are TRBV28 and TRBJ2-7, with 8 bases identical to TRBD1. The J segment lost 1 base and the V segment lost 9 bases, leaving 8 bases of the junction unmatched. This CDR3 is 14 amino acids long. Germline CDR1 reads MDHEN; CDR2 reads SYDVKM. As DNA, the CDR3 is TGTGCCAGTTACGGACAGGGACGTTCCTACGAGCAGTACTTC. It codes for CASYGQGRSYEQYF.

In this sample, this clonotype turned up many times. The chain uses TRBV28 and TRBJ1-6; possibly TRBD1 for D (5 bases). Germline V gene lookup returns CDR1 MDHEN and CDR2 SYDVKM. Trimming removed 4 bases from V and 0 bases from J, with 16 bases in between. The length of the CDR3 is 18 residues. The CDR3 reads CASSSWTQESSYNSPLHF. The CDR3 region has the DNA TGTGCCAGCAGTTCTTGGACACAGGAGAGCTCCTATAATTCACCCCTCCACTTT.

In DNA form, the CDR3 reads TGTGCCAGCAGTTTCCTAAGACAGGGTCGAGGGATGAACACTGAAGCTTTCTTT. It yields the protein CASSFLRQGRGMNTEAFF. The rearrangement links TRBV12-3 or TRBV12-4 to TRBJ1-1; 7 bases match TRBD1. This CDR3 is 18 amino acids long. Trimming took 3 bases from V and 0 from J; bases not matched to a gene: 13.

CDR3 amino acids: CASSPLLTKAEETQYF. The CDR3 nucleotides are TGTGCCAGCAGTCCTCTGCTGACCAAGGCAGAAGAGACCCAGTACTTC. The chain is built from TRBV6-1 and TRBJ2-5; D unclear. In germline, CDR1 is MNHNS, CDR2 SASEGT. The CDR3 consists of 16 residues. The V and J ends lost 5 bases and 3 bases respectively, with 19 bases between them.

This clonotype was seen ten or more times. This chain uses TRBV28 with TRBJ1-1, with 8 bases matching TRBD1. Trimming took 8 bases from V and 0 from J; bases not matched to a gene: 2. The CDR3 totals 13 residues. From germline, CDR1 is MDHEN and CDR2 SYDVKM. The CDR3 spells CASAGGMNTEAFF. CDR3 sequence (DNA): TGTGCCAGCGCAGGGGGCATGAACACTGAAGCTTTCTTT.

The chain carries TRBV6-1 and TRBJ2-5, with a possible D match to TRBD2 (5 bases). V lost 0 bases to trimming and J lost 4 bases, with 21 bases between them. The CDR3 runs 18 residues. The germline gives CDR1 MNHNS, CDR2 SASEGT. CDR3: CASSEALFGAGGGETQYF. CDR3 sequence (DNA): TGTGCCAGCAGTGAAGCGCTCTTTGGCGCGGGTGGTGGAGAGACCCAGTACTTC.

The CDR3 sequence: CASSLMVLRPEAFF. CDR3 DNA sequence: TGTGCCAGCAGTCTTATGGTGTTGAGGCCTGAAGCTTTCTTT. The chain couples TRBV28 to TRBJ1-1, with D unresolved. V lost 5 bases and J 6 bases, leaving 16 bases between the germline ends. CDR3 length: 14 amino acids. Per the germline V gene, CDR1 is MDHEN and CDR2 is SYDVKM.

This clonotype has a handful of counts. V is TRBV6-5 and J is TRBJ1-5; 7 bases map to TRBD1. CDR1 and CDR2 (germline): MNHEY, SVGAGI. The length of the CDR3 is 17 residues. V lost 4 bases, J lost 1 base, and 10 bases stayed unmatched. The CDR3 sequence is CASSSIGGWGSNQPQHF. In DNA, the CDR3 is TGTGCCAGCAGTTCAATAGGGGGCTGGGGGAGCAATCAGCCCCAGCATTTT.

This chain uses TRBV5-1 with TRBJ1-1; D ambiguous. Germline V gene sequence: CDR1 SGHRS, CDR2 YFSETQ. This CDR3 is built from 15 residues. The V end lost 0 bases, the J end lost 5 bases, and 14 bases lay between the germline ends. The CDR3 bases are TGCGCCAGCAGCTTGGGACGGGTCCTCGGGACTGAAGCTTTCTTT. Its protein is CASSLGRVLGTEAFF.

This clonotype showed up just once. V is TRBV4-2 and J is TRBJ2-7, with 9 bases matching TRBD2. The CDR3 has 17 amino acids. V shed 0 bases and J 5 bases; nucleotides not matched to a gene: 11. The germline V gene encodes CDR1 LGHNA and CDR2 YNFKEQ. The CDR3 sequence is CASSQDSPTSGGHEQYF. The CDR3 nucleotides are TGTGCCAGCAGCCAAGATTCGCCGACTAGCGGAGGACACGAGCAGTACTTC.